Below, 15 T cell receptor beta chains from the same sample are listed, as sequenced in a study of blood T cell repertoires in COVID-19. Produced via immunoSEQ multiplex PCR; TCRdb's table is partial and in-frame only. Of approximately 300,000 clones detected, 75% to 90% appear once; the ten largest clones hold roughly 2%. Source material: peripheral blood. These TCRs come from a woman aged 45-59 years who had recovered from COVID-19.

The chain carries TRBV7-8 and TRBJ2-1, with TRBD2 matching 8 bases. The CDR3 runs to 14 residues. V was pared by 1 base and J by 4 bases, with 0 bases of the junction left unmatched. The germline V gene encodes CDR1 SGHVS and CDR2 FQNEAQ. The CDR3: CASSLGLAYNEQFF. CDR3 sequence (DNA): TGTGCCAGCAGCTTAGGACTAGCGTACAATGAGCAGTTCTTC.

The chain combines TRBV11-3 with TRBJ2-3; 11 bases are shared with TRBD2. V shed 5 bases and J 5 bases; nucleotides not matched to a gene: 9. This CDR3 is built from 16 residues. The germline V gene has CDR1 SGHNT and CDR2 YENEEA. CDR3 protein: CASSRNLAGGGDTQYF. The CDR3, as DNA: TGTGCCAGCAGCCGTAATCTAGCGGGGGGAGGAGATACGCAGTATTTT.

The chain has TRBV14 and TRBJ1-6; D gene unclear. V dropped 3 bases and J dropped 6 bases, with 9 bases sitting between them. Per germline, CDR1 SGHDN and CDR2 FVKESK. The CDR3 contains 14 residues. The CDR3 DNA sequence: TGTGCCAGCAGCCAGAGGGCCCGTAATTCACCCCTCCACTTT. It encodes CASSQRARNSPLHF.

This chain connects TRBV28 to TRBJ1-4; 9 nucleotides match TRBD1. CDR3 size: 15 residues. Germline assignment: CDR1 MDHEN and CDR2 SYDVKM. Trimming cost V 6 bases and J 3 bases; bases outside gene matches: 5. This CDR3 reads CASSRRQGANEKLFF. The DNA of the CDR3 is TGTGCCAGCAGCCGACGACAGGGGGCTAATGAAAAACTGTTTTTT.

The rearrangement uses TRBV30 and TRBJ2-1, with a possible D match to TRBD2 (6 bases). Trimming removed 5 bases from V and 5 bases from J, with 19 bases in between. This CDR3 comprises 15 residues. The germline CDR1 and CDR2 sequences are GTSNPN and SVGIG (reference sequence). As DNA, the CDR3 is TGTGCCTGGCGCAGACTAGTGACGGGGAACAATGAGCAGTTCTTC. Its protein is CAWRRLVTGNNEQFF.

The chain has TRBV6-5 and TRBJ2-2; 11 bases are a match to TRBD1. The germline V gene has CDR1 MNHEY and CDR2 SVGAGI. CDR3 length equals 14 residues. The V and J ends lost 6 bases and 6 bases, in that order; junction bases with no gene match: 3. The CDR3 sequence: CASRPGQGAGELFF. The CDR3 nucleotides are TGTGCCAGCAGGCCGGGACAGGGGGCCGGGGAGCTGTTTTTT.

DNA of the CDR3: TGCAGCGTGGTTATAGTTGAAGCTTTCTTT. Translation gives CSVVIVEAFF. The chain is built from TRBV29-1 and TRBJ1-1; D is unresolved. This CDR3 region has 10 residues. V was pared by 6 bases and J by 7 bases, with 9 bases between. Germline V gene sequence: CDR1 SQVTM, CDR2 ANQGSEA.

CDR3 protein: CASRLDRGYTEAFF. CDR3 sequence (DNA): TGTGCCAGCAGACTGGACAGGGGGTACACTGAAGCTTTCTTT. The chain couples TRBV4-2 to TRBJ1-1, with 10 bases fitting TRBD1. Germline-derived CDR1 and CDR2 are LGHNA and YNFKEQ. V lost 6 bases and J lost 3; bases outside the gene matches: 4. CDR3 length equals 14 residues.

A remark on this clone: The same CDR3 can be traced to other DNA sequences in this sample. The chain carries TRBV5-1 and TRBJ2-1; D uncertain. This CDR3 has 15 amino acids. The ends were cut back, 0 bases at V and 0 bases at J, with 7 bases in the middle. Germline loops: CDR1 SGHRS, CDR2 YFSETQ. CDR3 sequence: CASSLAGSSYNEQFF. CDR3 DNA: TGCGCCAGCAGCTTGGCTGGCAGCTCCTACAATGAGCAGTTCTTC.

This chain uses TRBV5-6 with TRBJ2-7; D not certain. The CDR3 extends over 13 amino acids. V lost 4 bases and J 2 bases, leaving 10 bases between the germline ends. Looked up from germline, CDR1 is SGHDT and CDR2 is YYEEEE. CDR3 nucleotide sequence: TGTGCCAGCAGCCCCGCAGACACCTACGAGCAGTACTTC. Translated: CASSPADTYEQYF.

The chain uses TRBV27 and TRBJ2-3; 7 positions match TRBD2. Germline values: CDR1 MNHEY, CDR2 SMNVEV (reference sequence). CDR3 length equals 13 residues. The V segment lost 5 bases and the J segment 5 bases; nucleotides outside the gene matches: 4. CDR3 sequence: CASSPWTRDTQYF. CDR3 DNA: TGTGCCAGCAGTCCTTGGACTAGAGATACGCAGTATTTT.

The chain carries TRBV2 and TRBJ2-1, with 12 bases that match TRBD2. CDR3 length equals 15 residues. With 3 bases clipped from V and 8 bases from J, the junction kept 5 bases outside the gene matches. Germline lookup yields CDR1 SNHLY and CDR2 FYNNEI. CDR3 sequence: CASSESSGRADEQFF. The CDR3 DNA follows: TGTGCCAGCAGTGAGTCTAGCGGGAGGGCCGATGAGCAGTTCTTC.

J is TRBJ2-1 and V is TRBV5-4, with D possibly being TRBD2 (7 bases). The CDR3 is 14 residues long. V lost 0 bases and J 9 bases, leaving 13 bases between the germline ends. Germline lookup yields CDR1 SGHNT and CDR2 YYREEE (reference sequence). The DNA of the CDR3 is TGTGCCAGCAGCTTGGTCGGGGGGCGGGTTGAGCAGTTCTTC. It yields the protein CASSLVGGRVEQFF.

The chain carries TRBV5-5 and TRBJ1-5; 7 bases are a match to TRBD1. Per the germline V gene, CDR1 is SGHKS and CDR2 is YYEKEE (reference sequence). The V and J ends lost 5 bases and 3 bases, in that order; junction bases with no gene match: 5. The CDR3 consists of 14 residues. This CDR3 reads CASSLGTVNQPQHF. The CDR3 DNA is TGTGCCAGCAGTTTAGGGACAGTCAATCAGCCCCAGCATTTT.

The rearrangement uses TRBV19 and TRBJ2-5; 7 nucleotides align to TRBD1. CDR1 is LNHDA, CDR2 SQIVND, per germline (reference sequence). With 4 bases clipped from V and 5 bases from J, the junction kept 4 bases outside the gene matches. The CDR3 extends over 13 amino acids. The CDR3, as DNA: TGTGCCAGTAGTAGGCCGACAGGGGAGACCCAGTACTTC. Protein sequence: CASSRPTGETQYF.